The 15 T cell receptor beta chains reported below all come from one sample, sequenced in a study of cytomegalovirus exposure and HLA in healthy donors. PCR involved 60 Vbeta and 13 Jbeta primers. TCRdb keeps only in-frame clones here, not all; method: immunoSEQ multiplex PCR. The data contain roughly 180,000 clones, more than 65% of them singletons. Sequencing was performed on PBMCs. The receptors were sampled from a girl aged 5 to 17 in good health and CMV-seropositive.

The V call is TRBV5-1, the J call TRBJ2-3; 8 nucleotides agree with TRBD2. Losses at the gene ends were 4 bases for V and 4 bases for J; bases not matched to a gene: 5. CDR1 is SGHRS, CDR2 YFSETQ, per germline. This CDR3 is built from 14 residues. Here the CDR3 reads CASSLTSAADTQYF. DNA of the CDR3: TGCGCCAGCAGCCTGACTAGCGCGGCAGATACGCAGTATTTT.

The chain joins TRBV5-8 to TRBJ2-5, with TRBD2 as a possible D gene (5 bases). CDR1 is SGHTS, CDR2 YDEGEE, per germline. V was cut by 2 bases and J by 5 bases, with 13 bases left in between. The CDR3 has 14 amino acids. This CDR3 is CASSFWASRETQYF. CDR3 sequence (DNA): TGTGCCAGCAGCTTTTGGGCTAGCCGGGAGACCCAGTACTTC.

A note on this clone: At the DNA level, this CDR3 is encoded by other sequences in the same sample as well. The chain carries TRBV7-9 and TRBJ1-2; tentative D call: TRBD1 (5 bases). There are 14 residues in the CDR3. The V and J ends lost 5 bases and 0 bases respectively, with 10 bases between them. Germline V CDR1 and CDR2: SEHNR, FQNEAQ (reference sequence). CDR3 in amino acids: CASSRDSSNYGYTF. CDR3 bases: TGTGCCAGCAGCCGAGACAGCTCTAACTATGGCTACACCTTC. Full variable domain (missing parts from reference TRBV7-9 and TRBJ1-2): DTGVSQNPRHKITKRGQNVTFRCDPISEHNRLYWYRQTLGQGPEFLTYFQNEAQLEKSRLLSDRFSAERPKGSFSTLEIQRTEQGDSAMYLCASSRDSSNYGYTFGSGTRLTVV.

The chain has TRBV2 and TRBJ2-1; no clear D. Germline CDR1 reads SNHLY; CDR2 reads FYNNEI. Trimming shortened V by 4 bases and J by 4 bases, and 11 bases separated the two germline ends. There are 14 residues in the CDR3. The CDR3 bases are TGTGCCAGCAGTGGTGAGCTCGAGTACAATGAGCAGTTCTTC. It yields the protein CASSGELEYNEQFF.

This chain connects TRBV5-1 to TRBJ1-4; no clear D gene. In germline, CDR1 is SGHRS, CDR2 YFSETQ. The CDR3 is 14 amino acids. V was clipped by 5 bases and J by 3 bases, with 11 bases between them. The CDR3 bases are TGCGCCAGCAGTCCGGGGTTCTCTAATGAAAAACTGTTTTTT. Translating gives CASSPGFSNEKLFF.

Remarks on this clone: The same CDR3 arises from other DNA sequences in this sample as well. The chain is built from TRBV6-4 and TRBJ2-3, with D perhaps matching TRBD2 (6 bases). There are 15 residues in the CDR3. In germline, CDR1 is MRHNA, CDR2 SNTAGT. V lost 0 bases to trimming and J lost 0 bases, with 7 bases between them. The CDR3 DNA is TGTGCCAGCAGTGACTCCGCGGGGAGCACAGATACGCAGTATTTT. Its protein product is CASSDSAGSTDTQYF.

The chain uses TRBV7-2 and TRBJ1-2; weak D call: TRBD1 (6 bases). Germline V gene data show CDR1 as SGHTA and CDR2 as FQGNSA. The CDR3 covers 12 residues. Trimming removed 9 bases at V and 4 bases at J, with 12 bases between. DNA for the CDR3: TGTGCCAGAAGGACAGTGGCCTATGGCTACACCTTC. It yields the protein CARRTVAYGYTF.

The CDR3 reads CATSREDERYEQYF. As DNA, the CDR3 is TGTGCCACCAGCAGAGAGGACGAGCGGTACGAGCAGTACTTC. This chain links TRBV15 with TRBJ2-7, with TRBD2 as a possible D gene (5 bases). Germline loops: CDR1 LNHNV, CDR2 YYDKDF (reference sequence). Trimming left V 0 bases short and J 4 bases short, with 10 bases between. The CDR3 loop spans 14 amino acids.

The chain employs TRBV6-1 and TRBJ2-7; possible D gene TRBD2, 7 bases. Germline lookup yields CDR1 MNHNS and CDR2 SASEGT. The V end lost 7 bases, the J end lost 1 base, and 14 bases lay between the germline ends. The CDR3 is 14 residues long. The CDR3 DNA reads TGTGCCAGCACGACGGGGGGCCCTTCCTACGAGCAGTACTTC. Protein product: CASTTGGPSYEQYF.

The V and J genes are TRBV7-6 and TRBJ2-2, with TRBD1 identical over 8 bases. CDR3 length: 17 residues. The germline gives CDR1 SGHVS, CDR2 FNYEAQ. Losses at the gene ends were 6 bases for V and 0 bases for J; bases not matched to a gene: 9. The CDR3 region is CASSPPRDRTNTGELFF. CDR3 bases: TGTGCCAGCAGTCCCCCCCGGGACAGGACGAACACCGGGGAGCTGTTTTTT.

This chain uses TRBV4-2 with TRBJ2-1, with 12 bases matching TRBD2. CDR3 size: 16 residues. V shed 6 bases, J shed 0 bases, and the junction held 3 bases outside the gene matches. Per germline, CDR1 LGHNA and CDR2 YNFKEQ. The CDR3 protein is CASSPTSGGSYNEQFF. In DNA form, the CDR3 reads TGTGCCAGCAGTCCGACTAGCGGGGGCTCCTACAATGAGCAGTTCTTC.

This clone was observed once. V usage is TRBV7-2 and J usage is TRBJ2-1, with TRBD1 matching over 9 bases. This CDR3 region has 17 residues. Germline CDR1 is SGHTA and CDR2 is FQGNSA. V dropped 5 bases and J dropped 1; count of bases not matched to a gene: 9. The chain's CDR3 is CASSHSPGTGSYNEQFF. CDR3 in DNA: TGTGCCAGCAGCCATTCGCCCGGGACAGGGTCCTACAATGAGCAGTTCTTC.

The V and J genes are TRBV7-8 and TRBJ2-1; TRBD2 agrees at 8 bases. The germline V gene has CDR1 SGHVS and CDR2 FQNEAQ. The ends lost 5 bases at V and 9 bases at J; junction bases unmatched: 6. The CDR3 contains 13 residues. The CDR3 reads CASSRLASGEQFF. As DNA, the CDR3 is TGTGCCAGCAGCCGACTAGCGAGTGGTGAGCAGTTCTTC.

This chain joins TRBV7-8 and TRBJ2-7; D is possibly TRBD1 (6 bases). The CDR3 is 12 residues long. Germline V gene sequence: CDR1 SGHVS, CDR2 FQNEAQ. The V end lost 5 bases, the J end lost 3 bases, and 8 bases lay between the germline ends. CDR3 region: CASSPRGYEQYF. In DNA, the CDR3 is TGTGCCAGCAGCCCCAGGGGCTACGAGCAGTACTTC. Combining the CDR3 with reference TRBV7-8 and TRBJ2-7 gives the whole variable domain GAGVSQSPRYKVAKRGQDVALRCDPISGHVSLFWYQQALGQGPEFLTYFQNEAQLDKSGLPSDRFFAERPEGSVSTLKIQRTQQEDSAVYLCASSPRGYEQYFGPGTRLTVT.

About this clone: A read error may account for a junction end that differs from germline. The sample holds other DNA sequences that translate to the same CDR3. The chain links TRBV12-5 to TRBJ1-1; TRBD1 aligns across 9 bases. The CDR3 sequence is 15 residues long. Per the germline V gene, CDR1 is LGHNT and CDR2 is FRNRAP. This CDR3 is CASKQPGQGWTEAFF. The CDR3 nucleotides are TGTGCTAGTAAACAACCGGGACAGGGTTGGACTGAAGCTTTTTTT.